These T cell receptor beta chains were read from a single sample in a study of T-cell reconstitution after alpha-beta-depleted transplantation in children. MiXCR, run by TCRdb on the PCR reads, gives a single entry per CDR3 protein. This table has approximately 800,000 distinct CDR3 sequences, roughly 15% appearing once. Sample: PBMCs, mostly from graft donor cells, taken 360 days after TCRalphabeta/CD19-depleted stem cell transplant. All receptors come from a male patient between 10 and 17 years old who had a stem cell transplant for acute lymphoblastic leukemia, so the T cells may come from the graft donor. Both conserved end residues are part of each CDR3. Each record gives: CDR3 length, clone size, V gene, J gene, D gene, CDR3 protein, CDR3 DNA. D genes are given only for firm matches. Expanded clones get a size class; other rows say once, few or many, or leave the size out.

14,few,TRBV2,TRBJ1-5,TRBD1,CASLGQTMNQPQHF,TGTGCCAGCCTGGGACAGACTATGAATCAGCCCCAGCATTTT
13,many,TRBV5-5,TRBJ1-5,NA,CASSASMPQPQHF,TGTGCCAGCAGCGCCTCTATGCCCCAGCCCCAGCATTTT
15,few,TRBV5-1,TRBJ2-1,TRBD1,CASSSGQGVGNEQFF,TGCGCCAGCAGCTCAGGACAGGGTGTGGGCAATGAGCAGTTCTTC
16,few,TRBV7-2,TRBJ2-5,NA,CASSLVGLGGKETQYF,TGTGCCAGCAGCTTAGTGGGACTAGGGGGCAAAGAGACCCAGTACTTC
16,NA,TRBV10-2,TRBJ2-5,TRBD1,CASSEPFRTGEETQYF,TGCGCCAGCAGTGAACCTTTTCGGACAGGGGAAGAGACCCAGTACTTC
15,many,TRBV5-1,TRBJ1-6,NA,CASSLAGSYNSPLHF,TGCGCCAGCAGCTTGGCTGGCTCCTATAATTCACCCCTCCACTTT
15,NA,TRBV4-1,TRBJ2-2,NA,CASSQDGTVPGELFF,TGCGCCAGCAGCCAAGATGGGACGGTCCCCGGGGAGCTGTTTTTT
13,NA,TRBV10-1,TRBJ2-3,NA,CASGGFSTDTQYF,TGCGCCAGCGGGGGGTTTAGCACAGATACGCAGTATTTT
15,NA,TRBV19,TRBJ2-1,NA,CASTLGGIWRDEQFF,TGTGCCAGTACCCTAGGGGGTATTTGGCGCGATGAGCAGTTCTTC
14,few,TRBV18,TRBJ2-5,NA,CASSPAGRWETQYF,TGTGCCAGCTCACCAGCCGGCAGGTGGGAGACCCAGTACTTC
16,NA,TRBV6-1,TRBJ2-1,TRBD2,CASSTPTSGRIHEQFF,TGTGCCAGCAGTACCCCGACTAGCGGGAGAATCCATGAGCAGTTCTTC
15,few,TRBV2,TRBJ2-4,NA,CASSDRAVAKNIQYF,TGTGCCAGCAGTGACAGAGCAGTAGCCAAAAACATTCAGTACTTC
16,NA,TRBV18,TRBJ2-1,NA,CASSPVQGSSYNEQFF,TGTGCCAGCTCACCAGTCCAGGGAAGCTCCTACAATGAGCAGTTCTTC
14,NA,TRBV5-1,TRBJ2-1,NA,CASSSRTGANEQFF,TGCGCCAGCAGCAGTCGGACCGGTGCCAATGAGCAGTTCTTC
16,few,TRBV4-1,TRBJ2-3,TRBD2,CASSQSTSGGADTQYF,TGCGCCAGCAGCCAGTCCACTAGCGGGGGAGCAGATACGCAGTATTTT
15,NA,TRBV5-1,TRBJ2-7,NA,CASSGRATQAYEQYF,TGCGCCAGCAGCGGGCGGGCTACCCAAGCCTACGAGCAGTACTTC
13,NA,TRBV7-9,TRBJ2-6,NA,CASSAPGANVLTF,TGTGCCAGCAGCGCCCCGGGGGCCAACGTCCTGACTTTC
15,many,TRBV28,TRBJ2-7,NA,CASSPQGRASYEQYF,TGTGCCAGCAGTCCCCAGGGCCGGGCCTCCTACGAGCAGTACTTC
14,many,TRBV20-1,TRBJ1-1,TRBD1,CSAWDSGENTEAFF,TGCAGTGCATGGGACAGTGGAGAGAACACTGAAGCTTTCTTT
15,few,TRBV6-5,TRBJ2-5,TRBD1,CASSSWTGKEETQYF,TGTGCCAGCAGTTCCTGGACAGGGAAAGAAGAGACCCAGTACTTC
15,few,TRBV7-8,TRBJ1-4,TRBD1,CASSLARTGYEKLFF,TGTGCCAGCAGCTTAGCCCGGACAGGGTACGAAAAACTGTTTTTT
16,few,TRBV4-1,TRBJ2-3,TRBD1,CASSQGQGASTDTQYF,TGCGCCAGCAGCCAAGGGCAGGGGGCTAGCACAGATACGCAGTATTTT
13,NA,TRBV24-1,TRBJ1-2,NA,CATSDLGGVGYTF,TGTGCCACCAGTGATTTGGGAGGGGTCGGCTACACCTTC
13,few,TRBV29-1,TRBJ2-1,TRBD1,CSVESDRVNEQFF,TGCAGCGTTGAAAGCGACAGGGTCAATGAGCAGTTCTTC
17,NA,TRBV4-2,TRBJ2-5,TRBD1,CASSQLAGGVEEETQYF,TGTGCCAGCAGCCAACTAGCAGGGGGAGTTGAGGAAGAGACCCAGTACTTC
16,NA,TRBV5-1,TRBJ2-2,NA,CASSSYRFSNTGELFF,TGCGCCAGCAGCTCTTACAGGTTCTCGAACACCGGGGAGCTGTTTTTT
14,few,TRBV5-1,TRBJ2-2,TRBD2,CASQREINTGELFF,TGCGCCAGCCAGCGGGAGATCAACACCGGGGAGCTGTTTTTT
15,NA,TRBV11-1,TRBJ2-1,NA,CASSPRDSSWGEQFF,TGTGCCAGCAGCCCCCGGGACTCTAGTTGGGGGGAGCAGTTCTTC
16,NA,TRBV4-1,TRBJ2-7,TRBD2,CASSHALAGRAWEQYF,TGCGCCAGCAGCCACGCATTAGCGGGGAGGGCCTGGGAGCAGTACTTC
12,NA,TRBV16,TRBJ2-7,NA,CASSQSTLEQYF,TGTGCCAGCAGCCAATCGACGCTAGAGCAGTACTTC
15,few,TRBV20-1,TRBJ2-1,NA,CSAGASGLLYNEQFF,TGCAGTGCTGGGGCTTCGGGACTCCTCTACAATGAGCAGTTCTTC
16,few,TRBV27,TRBJ2-7,TRBD2,CASYGLAGDGLIEQYF,TGTGCCAGTTATGGACTAGCGGGGGACGGGCTTATTGAGCAGTACTTC
10,NA,TRBV29-1,TRBJ2-1,NA,CSGAVNEQFF,TGCAGCGGAGCGGTCAATGAGCAGTTCTTC
15,NA,TRBV11-2,TRBJ2-1,NA,CASSLGAGNFNEQFF,TGTGCCAGCAGCTTAGGGGCAGGGAATTTCAATGAGCAGTTCTTC
13,NA,TRBV27,TRBJ1-1,NA,CASSLRRQGEAFF,TGTGCCAGCAGTTTAAGGAGGCAGGGGGAAGCTTTCTTT
13,NA,TRBV12-5,TRBJ2-5,NA,CASGLDSQETQYF,TGTGCTAGTGGTTTGGACAGCCAAGAGACCCAGTACTTC
14,many,TRBV11-2,TRBJ2-7,TRBD1,CASRPGGVSHEQYF,TGTGCCAGCAGACCAGGGGGCGTAAGTCACGAGCAGTACTTC
15,many,TRBV29-1,TRBJ2-7,TRBD2,CSVAPGLANSYEQYF,TGCAGCGTTGCCCCGGGACTAGCGAACTCCTACGAGCAGTACTTC
15,few,TRBV4-1,TRBJ2-7,NA,CASSQWDGGPYEQYF,TGCGCCAGCAGCCAATGGGACGGAGGTCCGTACGAGCAGTACTTC
14,many,TRBV7-9,TRBJ2-5,NA,CASRPTGFQETQYF,TGTGCCAGCAGACCAACAGGGTTCCAAGAGACCCAGTACTTC
20,NA,TRBV11-1,TRBJ2-7,NA,CASSLTNGLTSGTLLWEQYF,TGTGCCAGCAGCTTAACCAATGGACTGACATCTGGGACCCTTTTATGGGAGCAGTACTTC
14,many,TRBV24-1,TRBJ2-5,NA,CATSDLRQSEAQYF,TGTGCCACCAGTGATTTAAGGCAGTCCGAGGCCCAGTACTTC
14,few,TRBV20-1,TRBJ1-1,NA,CSAIHRAGKIEAFF,TGCAGTGCTATCCACAGGGCCGGGAAAATTGAAGCTTTCTTT
14,NA,TRBV5-5,TRBJ1-4,NA,CASSFRAKGEKLFF,TGTGCCAGCAGCTTCAGGGCGAAGGGGGAAAAACTGTTTTTT
13,few,TRBV14,TRBJ2-5,TRBD1,CASKGQPQETQYF,TGTGCCAGCAAGGGACAGCCCCAAGAGACCCAGTACTTC
14,NA,TRBV20-1,TRBJ2-7,NA,CSARGQTGSYEQYF,TGCAGTGCTAGAGGGCAGACTGGTTCCTACGAGCAGTACTTC
14,NA,TRBV27,TRBJ1-1,TRBD1,CASRPQGVNTEAFF,TGTGCCAGCAGACCGCAGGGGGTGAACACTGAAGCTTTCTTT
15,many,TRBV27,TRBJ2-7,TRBD2,CASSLMASGTYEQYF,TGTGCCAGCAGTTTAATGGCTAGCGGGACCTACGAGCAGTACTTC
14,NA,TRBV15,TRBJ2-7,TRBD1,CATSFSTGPYEQYF,TGTGCCACCAGCTTCTCGACAGGGCCATACGAGCAGTACTTC
15,NA,TRBV19,TRBJ2-7,TRBD1,CASSKPGTAPYEQYF,TGTGCCAGTAGTAAGCCCGGGACAGCCCCCTACGAGCAGTACTTC
12,many,TRBV29-1,TRBJ2-7,NA,CSVETVPREQYF,TGCAGCGTTGAGACAGTCCCTAGGGAGCAGTACTTC
16,few,TRBV7-6,TRBJ2-1,NA,CASSLGGDRPDNEQFF,TGTGCCAGCAGCTTAGGGGGCGACAGGCCCGACAATGAGCAGTTCTTC
16,many,TRBV5-1,TRBJ2-7,TRBD2,CASSLEAGARFDEQYF,TGCGCCAGCAGCTTGGAAGCGGGAGCCAGGTTCGACGAGCAGTACTTC
15,NA,TRBV12-3/TRBV12-4,TRBJ2-1,NA,CASRGIPGSYNEQFF,TGTGCCAGCAGAGGAATCCCGGGCTCCTACAATGAGCAGTTCTTC
16,few,TRBV7-6,TRBJ2-2,NA,CASSSKVYTNTGELFF,TGTGCCAGCAGCTCTAAGGTCTATACGAACACCGGGGAGCTGTTTTTT